The T cell receptor (beta chain) under discussion was sequenced for a study of blood T cell repertoires in COVID-19 (dated by TCRdb to the early 2020s). Regarding the study in general: Samples covering the acute and convalescent phases of COVID-19 were provided by collaborators in the United States, Italy and Spain. The prospective study material was composed of cDNA or gDNA derived from T cells, B-cell-depleted T cells, or PBMCs. The dataset comprised deeply sampled blood TCRbeta repertoires from subjects exposed to, actively infected with, or recovered from COVID-19. A freely available public database, intended as a resource for researchers studying the immune response to SARS-CoV-2, is where the repertoires were released. The samples were drawn from the first 160 participants of the ongoing ImmuneRACE study and from over 950 subjects provided by 6 global collaborators. Sample metadata almost always included a de-identified subject ID, COVID-19 status, age in years and sex. Where available, HLA class I and class II types were obtained from metadata supplied by the sample provider rather than from assay-based typing. The study at large found these results: Clinical and demographic metadata were provided uncurated, with the amount varying by source and participant.

The immunoSEQ Assay, a bias-controlled multiplex PCR, was used to amplify TCRbeta CDR3 regions from genomic DNA. As for the original processing: The number of nucleated cells in each sample was estimated from the amplification of reference gene primers within the assay. To quantify the absolute abundance of each unique TCRbeta CDR3 rearrangement, sequence reads were collapsed and filtered. For each sample, productive Simpson clonality was calculated as the square root of Simpson's diversity index across productive rearrangements. TCRdb re-hosts the immuneACCESS table, in-frame sequences only. Its copies lack some clones; in the studies checked, an unresolved V gene accounts for under half of them, and the cause for the rest is not known. That table gives V, J and clone size, and the DNA gave D and trimming. For this sample the table gives 350,000 to 450,000 clones, of which roughly nine tenths were detected only once. The ten largest clonotypes hold about 0.83% of the sample.

Comments on this clone: Its antigen specificity is not known. Base qualities are not recorded, but no much larger clone differs from it by a single base.

In the prospective study, participants were about 18 to 95 years old, resided in fewer than 25 geographic areas of the United States, and were enrolled through a virtual design. To assign participants to cohorts, the prospective study relied on clinical history that participants themselves reported in a screening survey and a study questionnaire. Exposed participants were defined as having been in contact with someone with a PCR-confirmed or clinician-diagnosed COVID-19 case within 2 weeks of study entry. In the prospective study, mobile phlebotomists collected whole blood, serum and a nasopharyngeal or oropharyngeal swab from each participant. Prospective study participants could optionally give additional blood draws and questionnaires over an approximately 2-month period. Before DNA extraction, prospective study blood samples were shipped either frozen or at room temperature. CDR1 and CDR2 were assigned from the germline V gene as MGHRA and YSYEKL. V ends up 2 bases short and J 3 bases short, with an unmatched junction base count of 14. The CDR3, from cysteine to phenylalanine, totals 18 residues. The retained sequence is limited to the CDR3, 54 bases, with the frame set at the first base.

The receptor chain draws on TRBV4-1 and TRBJ2-5, with TRBD2 identical over 8 junction bases. The sequencing input was PBMCs or T cells enriched from blood (not recorded which). This sequence was found in a woman aged 40-49 years who had been exposed to COVID-19. The nucleotides are TGCGCCAGCAGCCAATTTCCACCGAGCGGGAGAAACGAAGAGACCCAGTACTTC. The resulting protein is CASSQFPPSGRNEETQYF.